This entry is about one T cell receptor (beta chain). The data belong to a study of T cells in Graves' hyperthyroidism and ophthalmopathy. Regions amplified from RNA transcripts were the TCR beta CDR3 regions. HTBI primers drove first-round RT-PCR of the TCR CDR3. TCRdb passed the multiplex PCR reads through MiXCR, listing each CDR3 protein once. This sample has about 300,000 distinct CDR3 sequences, with roughly 19% found just once. This sequence was found in a man in his forties or fifties with Graves' ophthalmopathy. Sequencing was carried out using blood.

In DNA form, the CDR3 reads TGCGCCAGCAGTGTGGACCAGGGGGGCGAGCAGTACTTC. Its translation: CASSVDQGGEQYF. This sequence joins TRBV10-2 and TRBJ2-7, with a tentative D call TRBD1 (7 bases). Germline lookup yields CDR1 WSHSY and CDR2 SAAADI. The germline V and J ends were trimmed by 4 bases and 6 bases, with 13 bases remaining between them. The CDR3 sequence is 13 residues long.